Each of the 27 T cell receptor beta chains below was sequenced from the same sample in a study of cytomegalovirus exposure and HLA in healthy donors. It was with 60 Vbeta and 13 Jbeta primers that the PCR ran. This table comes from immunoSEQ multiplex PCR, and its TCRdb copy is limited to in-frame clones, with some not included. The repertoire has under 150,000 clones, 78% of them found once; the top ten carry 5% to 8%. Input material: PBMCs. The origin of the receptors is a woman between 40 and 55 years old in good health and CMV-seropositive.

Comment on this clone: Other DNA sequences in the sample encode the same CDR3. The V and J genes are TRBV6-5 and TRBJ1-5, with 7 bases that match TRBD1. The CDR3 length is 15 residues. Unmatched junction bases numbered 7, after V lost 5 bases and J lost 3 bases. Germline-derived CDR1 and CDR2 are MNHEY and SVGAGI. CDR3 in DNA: TGTGCCAGCAGTGTAGGGACAGTTCCCAATCAGCCCCAGCATTTT. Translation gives CASSVGTVPNQPQHF.

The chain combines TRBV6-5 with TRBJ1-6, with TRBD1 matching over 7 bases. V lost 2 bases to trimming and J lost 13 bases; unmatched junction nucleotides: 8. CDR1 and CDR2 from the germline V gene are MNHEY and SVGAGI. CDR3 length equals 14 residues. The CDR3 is CASSYTGVGAPLHF. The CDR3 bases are TGTGCCAGCAGTTACACAGGGGTAGGGGCTCCCCTCCACTTT.

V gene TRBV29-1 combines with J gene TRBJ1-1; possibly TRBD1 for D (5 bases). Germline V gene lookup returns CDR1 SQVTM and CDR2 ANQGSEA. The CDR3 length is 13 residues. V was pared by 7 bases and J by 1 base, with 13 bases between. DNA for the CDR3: TGCAGCGGGGGGGTAGGGCCGAACACTGAAGCTTTCTTT. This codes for CSGGVGPNTEAFF.

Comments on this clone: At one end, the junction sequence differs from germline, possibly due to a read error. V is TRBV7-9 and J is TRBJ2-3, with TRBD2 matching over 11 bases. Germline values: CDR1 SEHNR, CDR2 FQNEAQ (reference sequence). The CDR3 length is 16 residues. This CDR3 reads CSSSPTGLADTDTQYF. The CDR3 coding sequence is TGTTCCAGCAGCCCAACGGGACTAGCGGACACAGATACGCAGTATTTT.

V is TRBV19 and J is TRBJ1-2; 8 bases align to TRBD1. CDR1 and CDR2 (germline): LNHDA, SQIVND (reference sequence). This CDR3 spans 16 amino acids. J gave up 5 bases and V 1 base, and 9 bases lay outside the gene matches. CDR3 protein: CASSIAGTGGMYGYTF. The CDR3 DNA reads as TGTGCCAGTAGTATAGCCGGGACAGGTGGTATGTATGGCTACACCTTC. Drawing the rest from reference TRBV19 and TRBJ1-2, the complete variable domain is DGGITQSPKYLFRKEGQNVTLSCEQNLNHDAMYWYRQDPGQGLRLIYYSQIVNDFQKGDIAEGYSVSREKKESFPLTVTSAQKNPTAFYLCASSIAGTGGMYGYTFGSGTRLTVV.

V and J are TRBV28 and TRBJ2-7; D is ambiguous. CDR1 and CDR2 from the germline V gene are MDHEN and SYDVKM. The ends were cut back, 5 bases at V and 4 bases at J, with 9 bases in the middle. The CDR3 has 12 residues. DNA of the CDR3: TGTGCCAGCAGTCTCTCACGGTACGAGCAGTACTTC. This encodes CASSLSRYEQYF.

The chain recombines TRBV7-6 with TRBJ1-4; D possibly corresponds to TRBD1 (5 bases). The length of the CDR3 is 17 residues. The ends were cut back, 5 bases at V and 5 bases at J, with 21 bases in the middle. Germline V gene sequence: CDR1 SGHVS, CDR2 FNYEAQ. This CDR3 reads CASSPLAGKYGNEKLFF. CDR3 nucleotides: TGTGCCAGCAGCCCCCTGGCAGGGAAGTATGGGAATGAAAAACTGTTTTTT. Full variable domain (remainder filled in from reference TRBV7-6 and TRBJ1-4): GAGVSQSPRYKVTKRGQDVALRCDPISGHVSLYWYRQALGQGPEFLTYFNYEAQQDKSGLPNDRFSAERPEGSISTLTIQRTEQRDSAMYRCASSPLAGKYGNEKLFFGSGTQLSVL.

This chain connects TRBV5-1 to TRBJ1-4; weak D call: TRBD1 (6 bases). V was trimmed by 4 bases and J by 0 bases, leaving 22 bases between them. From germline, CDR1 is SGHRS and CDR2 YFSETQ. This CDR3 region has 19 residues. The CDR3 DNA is TGCGCCAGCAGCCAGCTAGGGACCGTGGGACAATCAACTAATGAAAAACTGTTTTTT. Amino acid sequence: CASSQLGTVGQSTNEKLFF.

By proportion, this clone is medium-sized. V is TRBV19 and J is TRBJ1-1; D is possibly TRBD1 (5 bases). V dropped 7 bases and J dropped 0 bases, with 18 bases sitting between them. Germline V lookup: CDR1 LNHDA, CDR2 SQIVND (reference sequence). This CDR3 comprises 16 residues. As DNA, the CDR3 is TGTGCCAGTATGCCCACGACCGGGGGGATGAACACTGAAGCTTTCTTT. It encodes CASMPTTGGMNTEAFF.

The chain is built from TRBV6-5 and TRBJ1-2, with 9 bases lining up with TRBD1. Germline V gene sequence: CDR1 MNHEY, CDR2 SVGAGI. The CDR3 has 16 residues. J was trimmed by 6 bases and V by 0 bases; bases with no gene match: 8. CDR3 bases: TGTGCCAGCAGTTACTCGTTCGGGACAGGGCACCATGGCTACACCTTC. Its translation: CASSYSFGTGHHGYTF.

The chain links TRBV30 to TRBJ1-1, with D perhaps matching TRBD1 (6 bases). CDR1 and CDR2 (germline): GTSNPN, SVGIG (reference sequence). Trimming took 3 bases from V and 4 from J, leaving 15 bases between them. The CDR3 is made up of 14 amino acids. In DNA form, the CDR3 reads TGTGCCTGGAGGACCAGGGGCTTTGCCACTGAAGCTTTCTTT. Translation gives CAWRTRGFATEAFF.

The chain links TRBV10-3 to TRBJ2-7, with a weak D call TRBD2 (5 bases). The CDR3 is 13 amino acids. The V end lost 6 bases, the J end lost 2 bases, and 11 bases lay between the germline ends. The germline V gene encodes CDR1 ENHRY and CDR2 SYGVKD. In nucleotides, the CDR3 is TGTGCCATCAGGAGGGATGGAACCTACGAGCAGTACTTC. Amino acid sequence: CAIRRDGTYEQYF.

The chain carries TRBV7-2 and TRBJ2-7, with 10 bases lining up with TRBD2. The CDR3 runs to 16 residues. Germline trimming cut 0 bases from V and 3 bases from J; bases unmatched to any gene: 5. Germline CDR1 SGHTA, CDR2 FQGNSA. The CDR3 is CASSLASGRARYEQYF. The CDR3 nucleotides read TGTGCCAGCAGCTTAGCCAGCGGGAGGGCCCGCTACGAGCAGTACTTC.

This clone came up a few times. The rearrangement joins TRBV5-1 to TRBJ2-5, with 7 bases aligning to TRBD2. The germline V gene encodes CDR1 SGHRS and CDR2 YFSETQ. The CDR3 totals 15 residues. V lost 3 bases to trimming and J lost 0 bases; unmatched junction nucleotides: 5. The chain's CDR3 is CASSSAGTNQETQYF. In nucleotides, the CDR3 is TGCGCCAGCAGCTCCGCCGGGACTAACCAAGAGACCCAGTACTTC.

CDR3 in amino acids: CASSRRREPAGEEQYF. In DNA, the CDR3 is TGCGCCAGCAGCCGGCGGCGGGAGCCCGCCGGGGAAGAGCAGTACTTC. The genes are TRBV5-1 and TRBJ2-7; 7 bases match TRBD2. This CDR3 spans 16 amino acids. The germline gives CDR1 SGHRS, CDR2 YFSETQ. V shed 4 bases and J 7 bases; nucleotides not matched to a gene: 17.

CDR3 in amino acids: CASSLDPWRGTEAFF. Written as DNA, the CDR3 is TGTGCCAGCAGCTTAGATCCCTGGCGGGGCACTGAAGCTTTCTTT. V is TRBV11-2 and J is TRBJ1-1; D gene unclear. Trimming pared 0 bases from V and 4 bases from J, leaving 12 bases between. Germline V gives CDR1 SGHAT, CDR2 FQNNGV. The CDR3 consists of 15 residues.

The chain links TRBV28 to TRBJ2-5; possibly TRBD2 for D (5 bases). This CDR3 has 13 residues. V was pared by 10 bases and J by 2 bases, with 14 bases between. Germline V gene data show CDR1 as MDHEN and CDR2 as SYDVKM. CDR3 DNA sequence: TGTGCCACCGGACTGGAACGGCAAGAGACCCAGTACTTC. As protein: CATGLERQETQYF.

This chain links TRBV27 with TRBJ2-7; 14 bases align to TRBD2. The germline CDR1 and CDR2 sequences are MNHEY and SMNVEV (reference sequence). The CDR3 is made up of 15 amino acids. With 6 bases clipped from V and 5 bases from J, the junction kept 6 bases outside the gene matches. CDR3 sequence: CASRGLAGVRNEQYF. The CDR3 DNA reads TGTGCCAGCAGGGGACTAGCGGGAGTAAGGAACGAGCAGTACTTC.

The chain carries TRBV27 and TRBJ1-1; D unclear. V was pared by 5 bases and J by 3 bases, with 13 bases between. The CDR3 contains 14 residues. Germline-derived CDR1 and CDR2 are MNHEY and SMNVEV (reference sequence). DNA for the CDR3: TGTGCCAGCAGTACCCTCCCCGGAGACACTGAAGCTTTCTTT. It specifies CASSTLPGDTEAFF.

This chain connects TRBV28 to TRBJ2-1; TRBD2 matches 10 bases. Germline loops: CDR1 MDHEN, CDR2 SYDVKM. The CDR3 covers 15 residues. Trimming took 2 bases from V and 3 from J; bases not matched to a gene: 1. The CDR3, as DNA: TGTGCCAGCAGTTTAAGCGGGAGGGGCTACAATGAGCAGTTCTTC. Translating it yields CASSLSGRGYNEQFF.

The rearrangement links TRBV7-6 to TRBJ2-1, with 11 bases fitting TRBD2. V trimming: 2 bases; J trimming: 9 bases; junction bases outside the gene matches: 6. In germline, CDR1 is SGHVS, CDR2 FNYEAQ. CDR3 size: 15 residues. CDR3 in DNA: TGTGCCAGCAGCTTAATAGCGGGAGGGCCGGGTGAGCAGTTCTTC. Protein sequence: CASSLIAGGPGEQFF.

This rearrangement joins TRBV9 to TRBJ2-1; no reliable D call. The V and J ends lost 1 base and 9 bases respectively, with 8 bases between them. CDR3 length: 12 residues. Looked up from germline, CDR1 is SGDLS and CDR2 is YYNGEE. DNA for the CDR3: TGTGCCAGCAGCGTATTCTCCGGTGAGCAGTTCTTC. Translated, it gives CASSVFSGEQFF.

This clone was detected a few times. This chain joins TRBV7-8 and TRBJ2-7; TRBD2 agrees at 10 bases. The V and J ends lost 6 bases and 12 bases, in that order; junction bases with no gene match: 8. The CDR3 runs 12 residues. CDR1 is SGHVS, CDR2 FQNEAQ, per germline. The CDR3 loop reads CASSPSGRALYF. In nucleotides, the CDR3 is TGTGCCAGCAGTCCCAGCGGGAGGGCCCTGTACTTC.

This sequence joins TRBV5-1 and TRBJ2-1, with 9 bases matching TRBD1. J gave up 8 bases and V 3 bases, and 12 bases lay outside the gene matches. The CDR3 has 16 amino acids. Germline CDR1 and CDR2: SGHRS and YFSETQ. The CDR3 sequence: CASSSKAGQGSYEQFF. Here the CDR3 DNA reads TGCGCCAGCAGCTCCAAGGCGGGACAGGGCTCTTATGAGCAGTTCTTC.

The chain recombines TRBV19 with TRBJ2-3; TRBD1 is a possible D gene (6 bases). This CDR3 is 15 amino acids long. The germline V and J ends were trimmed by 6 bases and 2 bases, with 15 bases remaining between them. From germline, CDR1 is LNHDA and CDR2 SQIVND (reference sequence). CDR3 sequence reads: CASRRGIGVTDTQYF. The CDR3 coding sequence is TGTGCCAGTAGGAGGGGGATTGGGGTCACAGATACGCAGTATTTT.

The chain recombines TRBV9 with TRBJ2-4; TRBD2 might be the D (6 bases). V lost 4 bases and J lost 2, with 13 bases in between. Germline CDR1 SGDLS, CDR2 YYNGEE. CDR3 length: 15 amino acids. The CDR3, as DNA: TGTGCCAGCAGCCTAGGGGCGGGGTCCAAAAACATTCAGTACTTC. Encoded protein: CASSLGAGSKNIQYF.

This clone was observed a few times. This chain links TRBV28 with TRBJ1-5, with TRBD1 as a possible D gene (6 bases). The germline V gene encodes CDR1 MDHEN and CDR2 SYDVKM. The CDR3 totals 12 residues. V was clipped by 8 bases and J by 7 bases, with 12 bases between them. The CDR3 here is CASLRGAQPQHF. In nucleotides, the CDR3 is TGTGCCAGCCTGCGGGGGGCACAGCCCCAGCATTTT.